These 20 T cell receptor beta chains originate from one sample sequenced in a study of cytomegalovirus exposure and HLA in healthy donors. Data came from immunoSEQ multiplex PCR; TCRdb stores just in-frame clones and leaves some out. The table lists approximately 150,000 clones, approximately 89% of them singletons. The source material was PBMCs. The source is a man aged 18 to 29 in good health and CMV-seropositive.

This chain connects TRBV12-5 to TRBJ2-2; D gene unclear. This CDR3 has 12 residues. Germline CDR1 is LGHNT and CDR2 is FRNRAP. V was clipped by 5 bases and J by 5 bases, with 6 bases between them. CDR3 loop: CASGPITGELFF. Written as DNA, the CDR3 is TGTGCTAGTGGTCCTATAACCGGGGAGCTGTTTTTT.

The chain joins TRBV7-2 to TRBJ1-1; D remains ambiguous. The germline V gene encodes CDR1 SGHTA and CDR2 FQGNSA. V lost 5 bases and J lost 0, with 13 bases in between. The CDR3 consists of 15 residues. The CDR3 reads CASSPREGVNTEAFF. The CDR3 DNA reads TGTGCCAGCAGCCCCCGGGAGGGTGTGAACACTGAAGCTTTCTTT.

V and J are TRBV19 and TRBJ2-7, with 7 nucleotides matching TRBD1. Losses at the gene ends were 3 bases for V and 3 bases for J; bases not matched to a gene: 8. The CDR3 loop spans 15 amino acids. Germline CDR1 LNHDA, CDR2 SQIVND (reference sequence). The CDR3 protein is CASSIGAGGVYEQYF. CDR3 nucleotides: TGTGCCAGTAGTATCGGGGCAGGGGGTGTCTACGAGCAGTACTTC. The entire variable domain, with the rest obtained from reference TRBV19 and TRBJ2-7, is as follows: DGGITQSPKYLFRKEGQNVTLSCEQNLNHDAMYWYRQDPGQGLRLIYYSQIVNDFQKGDIAEGYSVSREKKESFPLTVTSAQKNPTAFYLCASSIGAGGVYEQYFGPGTRLTVT.

This sequence joins TRBV29-1 and TRBJ2-2; a weak D match, TRBD1 (6 bases). In germline, CDR1 is SQVTM, CDR2 ANQGSEA. The CDR3 has 12 amino acids. V lost 6 bases and J lost 7, with 12 bases in between. In DNA, the CDR3 is TGCAGCGTGGAACAGGGCGGCGGGGAGCTGTTTTTT. The encoded protein is CSVEQGGGELFF.

V and J are TRBV7-9 and TRBJ1-2, with 7 positions matching TRBD1. The V gene end was trimmed by 5 bases and the J gene end by 6 bases; junction bases not matched to a gene: 6. The germline gives CDR1 SEHNR, CDR2 FQNEAQ (reference sequence). CDR3 length equals 13 residues. CDR3 coding DNA: TGTGCCAGCAGCCGGGGACAGCCGGATGGCTACACCTTC. Protein: CASSRGQPDGYTF.

This clone was picked up one time. V usage is TRBV7-9 and J usage is TRBJ1-6; weak D call: TRBD1 (6 bases). There are 18 residues in the CDR3. V shed 4 bases and J shed 8 bases, with 24 bases lying between them. Germline V gene lookup returns CDR1 SEHNR and CDR2 FQNEAQ (reference sequence). The DNA for the CDR3 is TGTGCCAGCAGCTCGGGCCCCCCGGGGGGCTCCCGCGATTCACCCCTCCACTTT. This translates into CASSSGPPGGSRDSPLHF.

The chain uses TRBV6-6 and TRBJ2-1; 7 nucleotides align to TRBD1. The CDR3 is made up of 13 amino acids. J was trimmed by 6 bases and V by 5 bases; bases with no gene match: 4. The germline gives CDR1 MNHNY, CDR2 SVGAGI (reference sequence). The CDR3 coding sequence is TGTGCCAGCAGTCAGACAGGGATCAATGAGCAGTTCTTC. Its translation: CASSQTGINEQFF.

V is TRBV18 and J is TRBJ2-1, with 9 nucleotides matching TRBD2. V was clipped by 0 bases and J by 6 bases; unmatched bases: 3. Germline loops: CDR1 KGHSH, CDR2 LQKENI. The CDR3 has 15 amino acids. The CDR3 coding sequence is TGTGCCAGCTCACCACCGTCTAGCGGGACCAATGAGCAGTTCTTC. Translation: CASSPPSSGTNEQFF.

The chain recombines TRBV6-5 with TRBJ1-4; the match to TRBD1 covers 7 bases. The CDR3 is made up of 15 amino acids. CDR1 is MNHEY, CDR2 SVGAGI, per germline. With 0 bases clipped from V and 6 bases from J, the junction kept 4 bases outside the gene matches. CDR3 sequence: CASSYSTGIHEKLFF. DNA of the CDR3: TGTGCCAGCAGTTACTCGACAGGGATACATGAAAAACTGTTTTTT.

CDR3 amino acids: CASSPSERLGGYTF. The CDR3 bases are TGCGCCAGCAGCCCCTCGGAGCGGTTAGGGGGCTACACCTTC. The chain combines TRBV4-3 with TRBJ1-2, with no clear D. The germline V gene has CDR1 LGHNA and CDR2 YSLEER. V was cut by 4 bases and J by 8 bases, with 17 bases left in between. The CDR3 loop spans 14 amino acids.

The chain recombines TRBV5-6 with TRBJ2-7, with D unresolved. Germline lookup yields CDR1 SGHDT and CDR2 YYEEEE. Deletions cut 2 bases from V and 5 bases from J, with 5 bases between. The CDR3 covers 11 residues. Here the CDR3 reads CASSFLDEQYF. In DNA form, the CDR3 reads TGTGCCAGCAGCTTTCTCGACGAGCAGTACTTC.

In DNA, the CDR3 is TGTGCCAGCAGCGTAGTGGTTGCGGGTAACTATGGCTACACCTTC. Translation: CASSVVVAGNYGYTF. The V gene is TRBV9, the J gene TRBJ1-2; no clear D. The V end lost 0 bases, the J end lost 1 base, and 10 bases lay between the germline ends. This CDR3 has 15 amino acids. The germline gives CDR1 SGDLS, CDR2 YYNGEE.

The rearrangement links TRBV6-4 to TRBJ2-3; a weak D match, TRBD1 (6 bases). Trimming removed 5 bases from V and 3 bases from J, with 9 bases in between. The CDR3 totals 13 residues. Germline CDR1 reads MRHNA; CDR2 reads SNTAGT. DNA for the CDR3: TGTGCCAGCAGTAAGGGGGAGACAGATACGCAGTATTTT. It codes for CASSKGETDTQYF.

The J gene is TRBJ2-7, the V gene TRBV5-1, with a possible D match to TRBD1 (6 bases). This CDR3 region has 14 residues. The germline V gene has CDR1 SGHRS and CDR2 YFSETQ. Trimming took off 1 base at V and 2 bases at J, with 10 bases between the two ends. CDR3: CASSLRGGPYEQYF. The CDR3 bases are TGCGCCAGCAGCTTGAGAGGGGGTCCCTACGAGCAGTACTTC.

A word on this clone: The junction differs from germline at one of its ends, possibly a read error. The sample carries other DNA sequences with the same CDR3. This sequence joins TRBV4-2 and TRBJ1-4; 9 positions match TRBD1. From germline, CDR1 is LGHNA and CDR2 YNFKEQ. CDR3 length: 16 residues. The CDR3 here is CASSQDPDRGGEKLFF. As DNA, the CDR3 is TGTGCCAGTAGCCAAGACCCGGACAGGGGAGGTGAAAAACTGTTTTTT.

The chain couples TRBV13 to TRBJ1-1; no definite D call. Per the germline V gene, CDR1 is PRHDT and CDR2 is FYEKMQ (reference sequence). The CDR3 spans 14 residues. V gave up 0 bases and J gave up 3 bases, with 8 bases separating them. The CDR3 nucleotides read TGTGCCAGCAGCTTAGGACAGAGGGACACTGAAGCTTTCTTT. It specifies CASSLGQRDTEAFF.

The rearrangement links TRBV19 to TRBJ1-3; D is uncertain. Germline values: CDR1 LNHDA, CDR2 SQIVND (reference sequence). V shed 5 bases and J shed 0 bases, with 17 bases lying between them. The length of the CDR3 is 17 residues. The CDR3 protein is CASSPRRSLSSGNTIYF. DNA of the CDR3: TGTGCCAGTAGTCCTCGGAGATCCTTAAGCTCTGGAAACACCATATATTTT.

This clone was observed a single time. The chain uses TRBV7-6 and TRBJ2-7, with TRBD2 matching 9 bases. CDR1 and CDR2 (germline): SGHVS, FNYEAQ. V lost 1 base, J lost 1 base, and 5 bases stayed unmatched. This CDR3 spans 16 amino acids. This chain's CDR3 is CASSLGSSGVSYEQYF. The CDR3 coding sequence is TGTGCCAGCAGCTTAGGATCTAGCGGGGTTTCCTACGAGCAGTACTTC.

This clone was counted a few times. The rearrangement joins TRBV7-6 to TRBJ2-7; no reliable D call. Germline loops: CDR1 SGHVS, CDR2 FNYEAQ. Trimming took off 5 bases at V and 7 bases at J, with 12 bases between the two ends. CDR3 length: 12 residues. Here the CDR3 reads CASSPSGGEQYF. CDR3 coding DNA: TGTGCCAGCAGCCCTTCGGGTGGAGAGCAGTACTTC.

This clone was detected a few times. The chain employs TRBV19 and TRBJ1-2, with 8 bases lining up with TRBD1. With 10 bases clipped from V and 6 bases from J, the junction kept 13 bases outside the gene matches. The CDR3 length is 14 residues. Germline V gives CDR1 LNHDA, CDR2 SQIVND (reference sequence). The DNA for the CDR3 is TGTGCCATCCCGAATCCTTCGACAGGGGATGGCTACACCTTC. It encodes CAIPNPSTGDGYTF. Based on the CDR3 plus reference TRBV19 and TRBJ1-2, the full variable domain is DGGITQSPKYLFRKEGQNVTLSCEQNLNHDAMYWYRQDPGQGLRLIYYSQIVNDFQKGDIAEGYSVSREKKESFPLTVTSAQKNPTAFYLCAIPNPSTGDGYTFGSGTRLTVV.